The 20 T cell receptor beta chains reported below all come from one sample, sequenced in a study of blood T cell repertoires in COVID-19. Clones were read by immunoSEQ multiplex PCR, and TCRdb kept only the in-frame ones, dropping some. The sample records 150,000 to 200,000 clones, 88% being singletons. Input material: peripheral blood. These receptor sequences come from a man between 35 and 55 years old with active or convalescent COVID-19.

The chain employs TRBV2 and TRBJ2-4; 9 bases match TRBD1. The germline V gene has CDR1 SNHLY and CDR2 FYNNEI. V lost 4 bases to trimming and J lost 5 bases; unmatched junction nucleotides: 6. CDR3 length: 15 amino acids. The CDR3 DNA is TGTGCCAGCAGTGTTCCCGGGACAGGGCAAAACATTCAGTACTTC. It is translated as CASSVPGTGQNIQYF. Looking up the rest from reference TRBV2 and TRBJ2-4 gives the full variable domain: EPEVTQTPSHQVTQMGQEVILRCVPISNHLYFYWYRQILGQKVEFLVSFYNNEISEKSEIFDDQFSVERPDGSNFTLKIRSTKLEDSAMYFCASSVPGTGQNIQYFGAGTRLSVL.

The chain links TRBV5-6 to TRBJ1-1; weak D call: TRBD1 (6 bases). This CDR3 has 18 residues. Per germline, CDR1 SGHDT and CDR2 YYEEEE. V was shortened by 2 bases and J by 0 bases, with 20 bases between the two germline ends. This chain's CDR3 is CASSFRTATLLMNTEAFF. CDR3 DNA: TGTGCCAGCAGCTTTCGGACAGCGACCCTCCTAATGAACACTGAAGCTTTCTTT.

The chain links TRBV28 to TRBJ2-7; tentative D call: TRBD1 (6 bases). This CDR3 is built from 16 residues. CDR1 and CDR2 (germline): MDHEN, SYDVKM. Trimming left V 2 bases short and J 0 bases short, with 14 bases between. In DNA form, the CDR3 reads TGTGCCAGCAGTTTAATATCGGACAGCAGCTCCTACGAGCAGTACTTC. This translates into CASSLISDSSSYEQYF.

The chain combines TRBV4-2 with TRBJ2-7, with D tentatively TRBD2 (5 bases). V dropped 1 base and J dropped 7 bases, with 11 bases sitting between them. The CDR3 consists of 13 residues. Germline V lookup: CDR1 LGHNA, CDR2 YNFKEQ. CDR3 sequence: CASSQGAGVEQYF. The CDR3 DNA reads as TGTGCCAGCAGCCAAGGGGCCGGGGTTGAGCAGTACTTC.

This clone was seen a single time. This chain joins TRBV19 and TRBJ2-5; D gene uncertain. CDR1 and CDR2 (germline): LNHDA, SQIVND (reference sequence). The V end was cut by 2 bases, the J end by 9 bases, with 13 bases between. The CDR3 has 13 amino acids. The CDR3 loop reads CASSISVDSAQYF. For the CDR3, the DNA is TGTGCCAGTAGTATAAGTGTTGATTCGGCCCAGTACTTC.

The rearrangement links TRBV6-1 to TRBJ2-2; D not certain. The V and J ends lost 3 bases and 7 bases respectively, with 9 bases between them. The CDR3 length is 13 residues. CDR1 and CDR2 from the germline V gene are MNHNS and SASEGT. CDR3 bases: TGTGCCAGCAGTGATAGTTCGGGCGGGGAGCTGTTTTTT. Translated, it gives CASSDSSGGELFF.

The rearrangement uses TRBV3-1 (or the pseudogene TRBV3-2) and TRBJ1-2, with 7 bases lining up with TRBD1. There are 14 residues in the CDR3. V trimming: 1 base; J trimming: 4 bases; junction bases outside the gene matches: 3. Germline loops: CDR1 LGHDT, CDR2 YNNKEL (reference sequence). CDR3 protein: CASSQGQGTYGYTF. The CDR3 DNA reads TGTGCCAGCAGCCAAGGACAGGGCACCTATGGCTACACCTTC.

A word on this clone: Distinct nucleotide sequences in the sample also encode this CDR3. The rearrangement uses TRBV28 and TRBJ1-5, with D unclear. The CDR3 loop spans 14 amino acids. Germline lookup yields CDR1 MDHEN and CDR2 SYDVKM. V was clipped by 4 bases and J by 1 base, with 8 bases between them. CDR3 nucleotide sequence: TGTGCCAGCAGTTCAGGCGGGAGCAATCAGCCCCAGCATTTT. This codes for CASSSGGSNQPQHF.

This chain links TRBV6-2 or TRBV6-3 with TRBJ1-6, with D tentatively TRBD1 (5 bases). CDR1 is MNHEY and CDR2 is SVGEGT in the germline V gene. The CDR3 loop spans 16 amino acids. Trimming removed 6 bases at V and 4 bases at J, with 16 bases between. CDR3 nucleotide sequence: TGTGCCAGCAGACCTTCCGGGACTGAGTATAATTCACCCCTCCACTTT. Translated: CASRPSGTEYNSPLHF.

V and J are TRBV9 and TRBJ1-4; 10 nucleotides agree with TRBD1. V shed 3 bases and J 7 bases; nucleotides not matched to a gene: 6. This CDR3 has 15 amino acids. The germline gives CDR1 SGDLS, CDR2 YYNGEE. The CDR3 reads CASSATGGLGEKLFF. DNA of the CDR3: TGTGCCAGCAGCGCGACAGGGGGCTTAGGTGAAAAACTGTTTTTT.

CDR3 residues: CASSQEGLAADTQYF. CDR3 coding DNA: TGTGCCAGCAGCCAAGAAGGTCTAGCGGCAGATACGCAGTATTTT. The chain couples TRBV4-2 to TRBJ2-3; 7 bases fit TRBD2. The CDR3 loop spans 15 amino acids. The V and J ends lost 0 bases and 4 bases, in that order; junction bases with no gene match: 4. Germline-derived CDR1 and CDR2 are LGHNA and YNFKEQ.

The chain is built from TRBV5-4 and TRBJ1-1, with TRBD1 matching over 8 bases. The CDR3 has 15 amino acids. J lost 4 bases, V lost 1 base, and 6 bases had no gene match. Germline V gene sequence: CDR1 SGHNT, CDR2 YYREEE (reference sequence). The CDR3 nucleotides are TGTGCCAGCAGCTTGCATCCAGGGGGCACCACTGAAGCTTTCTTT. Amino acid sequence: CASSLHPGGTTEAFF.

The chain combines TRBV6-6 with TRBJ1-3, with 9 positions matching TRBD1. V dropped 6 bases and J dropped 3; count of bases not matched to a gene: 3. The length of the CDR3 is 14 residues. Germline V gene lookup returns CDR1 MNHNY and CDR2 SVGAGI (reference sequence). CDR3 region: CASSTGGFGNTIYF. In DNA, the CDR3 is TGTGCCAGCAGCACAGGGGGCTTTGGAAACACCATATATTTT.

V and J are TRBV11-2 and TRBJ2-1, with 16 bases identical to TRBD2. The ends lost 4 bases at V and 6 bases at J; junction bases unmatched: 9. CDR3 length: 18 residues. CDR1 and CDR2 from the germline V gene are SGHAT and FQNNGV. The CDR3 here is CASSSTGTSGGAFNEQFF. The CDR3, as DNA: TGTGCCAGCAGCTCGACTGGGACTAGCGGGGGGGCCTTCAATGAGCAGTTCTTC.

This chain joins TRBV5-1 and TRBJ2-1, with D possibly being TRBD2 (5 bases). The CDR3 covers 16 residues. V was cut by 4 bases and J by 1 base, with 15 bases left in between. Germline CDR1 is SGHRS and CDR2 is YFSETQ. DNA for the CDR3: TGCGCCAGCAGCCCCGGAGGAGGCGTTTCCTACAATGAGCAGTTCTTC. Translated: CASSPGGGVSYNEQFF. Combining the CDR3 with reference TRBV5-1 and TRBJ2-1 gives the whole variable domain KAGVTQTPRYLIKTRGQQVTLSCSPISGHRSVSWYQQTPGQGLQFLFEYFSETQRNKGNFPGRFSGRQFSNSRSEMNVSTLELGDSALYLCASSPGGGVSYNEQFFGPGTRLTVL.

The chain joins TRBV7-9 to TRBJ2-7; 8 nucleotides match TRBD1. Unmatched junction bases numbered 5, after V lost 6 bases and J lost 1 base. This CDR3 spans 14 amino acids. Germline V gene lookup returns CDR1 SEHNR and CDR2 FQNEAQ (reference sequence). CDR3 region: CASRATGASYEQYF. The DNA of the CDR3 is TGTGCCAGCAGAGCGACAGGGGCATCCTACGAGCAGTACTTC.

This sequence joins TRBV24-1 and TRBJ2-1, with D possibly matching TRBD1 (6 bases). The germline CDR1 and CDR2 sequences are KGHDR and SFDVKD. Trimming took off 2 bases at V and 10 bases at J, with 8 bases between the two ends. CDR3 length: 12 amino acids. The CDR3 DNA sequence: TGTGCCACCAGTGATTCGGGACAAGAGCAGTTCTTC. This codes for CATSDSGQEQFF.

The chain combines TRBV6-1 with TRBJ1-2, with D tentatively TRBD1 (5 bases). CDR3 size: 14 residues. CDR1 and CDR2 from the germline V gene are MNHNS and SASEGT. The V end was cut by 2 bases, the J end by 8 bases, with 15 bases between. The CDR3 reads CASSERLQAGGYTF. Written as DNA, the CDR3 is TGTGCCAGCAGTGAACGATTGCAGGCAGGGGGCTACACCTTC.

The gene calls are TRBV5-1 and TRBJ2-1, with 16 bases aligning to TRBD2. V shed 3 bases, J shed 0 bases, and the junction held 3 bases outside the gene matches. Germline CDR1 SGHRS, CDR2 YFSETQ. CDR3 length: 18 amino acids. In nucleotides, the CDR3 is TGCGCCAGCAGCTCCGGGACTAGCGGGAGGGGCTCCTACAATGAGCAGTTCTTC. Its protein product is CASSSGTSGRGSYNEQFF.

The chain combines TRBV18 with TRBJ1-5, with D perhaps matching TRBD1 (6 bases). This CDR3 is built from 16 residues. Germline V CDR1 and CDR2: KGHSH, LQKENI. The V and J ends lost 3 bases and 4 bases respectively, with 16 bases between them. CDR3 bases: TGTGCCAGCTCACCGACACAGGGAATTAGAAATCAGCCCCAGCATTTT. Translating it yields CASSPTQGIRNQPQHF.